The 31 T cell receptor beta chains in this list originate from one sample, sequenced in a study of STAT3 mutations in large granular lymphocyte leukemia (dated by TCRdb to the late 2010s). Broad study findings and their caveats: At least one immunodominant TCRbeta clonotype was identified in every T-LGLL patient, and multiple immunodominant subclonotypes were identified in about half of the T-LGLL patients.

No antigen has been assigned to these receptors. The library was generated by the immunoSEQ multiplex PCR assay. Imported from immuneACCESS, the table was reduced by TCRdb to in-frame sequences with V and J called. These copies leave out some clones; in studies compared against another copy, an unresolved V gene accounts for under half, and the cause of the remainder is not known. Here the sample has around 6,600 clones; just under 35% occur a single time. Of the sample, about 18% is held by the ten largest clones. Source material: peripheral blood mononuclear cells. Receptors were obtained from a middle-aged woman with T-cell large granular lymphocyte leukemia. Some clones in this sample may be carry-over from other donors' samples. The age is the age at diagnosis.

For the CDR3, the DNA is TGTGCCAGCAGCTCCGGCGTTGGCGGGAGCTCCTACAATGAGCAGTTCTTC. This sequence encodes CASSSGVGGSSYNEQFF. The V and J genes are TRBV7-9 and TRBJ2-1, with 7 bases aligning to TRBD2. J gave up 0 bases and V 4 bases, and 9 bases lay outside the gene matches. From germline, CDR1 is SEHNR and CDR2 FQNEAQ (reference sequence). This CDR3 region has 17 residues.

V is TRBV4-2 and J is TRBJ2-7; tentatively, D is TRBD1 or TRBD2 (7 bases each). Trimming removed 0 bases from V and 2 bases from J, with 26 bases in between. CDR1 and CDR2 from the germline V gene are LGHNA and YNFKEQ. This CDR3 spans 20 amino acids. The CDR3: CASSQDSGGGASAWPYEQYF. CDR3 nucleotides: TGTGCCAGCAGCCAAGATTCAGGGGGGGGCGCGTCGGCTTGGCCCTACGAGCAGTACTTC.

The sample holds a few counts of this clone. The V call is TRBV4-3, the J call TRBJ2-7; D is possibly TRBD2 (6 bases). The CDR3 covers 14 residues. The V end was cut by 0 bases, the J end by 3 bases, with 9 bases between. Per the germline V gene, CDR1 is LGHNA and CDR2 is YSLEER. This chain's CDR3 is CASSQDLGGYEQYF. The DNA for the CDR3 is TGCGCCAGCAGCCAAGATTTGGGGGGCTACGAGCAGTACTTC.

The CDR3, as DNA: TGTGCCAGCAGCCAAGTAAGCGGGGTCAGCTCCTACGAGCAGTACTTC. Its translation: CASSQVSGVSSYEQYF. The chain couples TRBV14 to TRBJ2-7; 7 nucleotides line up with TRBD2. This CDR3 region has 16 residues. The ends lost 1 base at V and 0 bases at J; junction bases unmatched: 6. The V gene's germline CDR1 is SGHDN and CDR2 FVKESK.

This clone came up a few times. The chain combines TRBV6-6 with TRBJ2-7; possible D gene TRBD1, 5 bases. The CDR3 is made up of 15 amino acids. V was shortened by 2 bases and J by 4 bases, with 15 bases between the two germline ends. CDR1 and CDR2 from the germline V gene are MNHNY and SVGAGI (reference sequence). CDR3 in amino acids: CASSYHKTARYEQYF. The CDR3 DNA is TGTGCCAGCAGTTACCACAAGACAGCGCGGTACGAGCAGTACTTC.

The table lists this clone with a few counts. The V and J genes are TRBV7-9 and TRBJ2-5; D is unresolved. Germline V gene lookup returns CDR1 SEHNR and CDR2 FQNEAQ (reference sequence). V dropped 5 bases and J dropped 4 bases, with 17 bases sitting between them. The CDR3 is 15 residues long. The CDR3 nucleotides read TGTGCCAGCAGCCCGTACAAGGGCGCCCTAGAGACCCAGTACTTC. Its translation: CASSPYKGALETQYF.

This chain connects TRBV13 to TRBJ2-7; 12 bases fit TRBD2. Germline assignment: CDR1 PRHDT and CDR2 FYEKMQ (reference sequence). The J segment lost 1 base and the V segment lost 3 bases, leaving 13 bases of the junction unmatched. This CDR3 region has 19 residues. In DNA, the CDR3 is TGTGCCAGCAGCTTTATGGGACTAGCGGGTATACCTAGATCCTACGAGCAGTACTTC. Its translation is CASSFMGLAGIPRSYEQYF. Full variable domain (missing parts from reference TRBV13 and TRBJ2-7): AAGVIQSPRHLIKEKRETATLKCYPIPRHDTVYWYQQGPGQDPQFLISFYEKMQSDKGSIPDRFSAQQFSDYHSELNMSSLELGDSALYFCASSFMGLAGIPRSYEQYFGPGTRLTVT.

The CDR3, as DNA: TGCGCCAGCAAACTGACAGGGGGCACAGATACGCAGTATTTT. Encoded protein: CASKLTGGTDTQYF. The rearrangement joins TRBV5-1 to TRBJ2-3; 8 nucleotides line up with TRBD1. V shed 6 bases, J shed 1 base, and the junction held 4 bases outside the gene matches. This CDR3 is 14 amino acids long. CDR1 and CDR2 from the germline V gene are SGHRS and YFSETQ.

This rearrangement joins TRBV4-3 to TRBJ2-7; the D gene is possibly TRBD1 (5 bases). The CDR3 is made up of 15 amino acids. Germline lookup yields CDR1 LGHNA and CDR2 YSLEER. Deletions cut 0 bases from V and 3 bases from J, with 12 bases between. CDR3 loop: CASSQDLDTGYEQYF. The DNA for the CDR3 is TGCGCCAGCAGCCAAGATTTGGACACCGGCTACGAGCAGTACTTC.

This chain links TRBV6-1 with TRBJ2-7; D not certain. Per the germline V gene, CDR1 is MNHNS and CDR2 is SASEGT. V gave up 8 bases and J gave up 10 bases, with 21 bases separating them. This CDR3 contains 13 residues. CDR3 sequence (DNA): TGTGCCAGCTCCATCAAACTCGGCGAATACCAGTACTTC. As protein: CASSIKLGEYQYF.

V and J are TRBV15 and TRBJ2-1, with 7 bases that match TRBD2. Germline CDR1 is LNHNV and CDR2 is YYDKDF (reference sequence). V gave up 1 base and J gave up 8 bases; unmatched junction bases: 5. This CDR3 has 14 amino acids. CDR3 region: CATSRVAGRDEQFF. The CDR3 bases are TGTGCCACCAGCAGAGTAGCAGGGAGGGATGAGCAGTTCTTC.

The chain links TRBV7-9 to TRBJ1-2, with a tentative D call TRBD1 (5 bases). CDR3 size: 15 residues. CDR1 is SEHNR and CDR2 is FQNEAQ in the germline V gene (reference sequence). V was pared by 5 bases and J by 7 bases, with 20 bases between. CDR3 in DNA: TGTGCCAGCAGCCTCCCTTTAGGGGTTTCTCTTGGCTACACCTTC. This encodes CASSLPLGVSLGYTF.

This clone occurred a few times. The genes are TRBV7-9 and TRBJ1-1; 7 positions agree with TRBD1. Germline lookup yields CDR1 SEHNR and CDR2 FQNEAQ (reference sequence). The CDR3 covers 18 residues. After removal of 3 bases from V and 0 bases from J, the junction contained 13 bases not matched to a gene. DNA for the CDR3: TGTGCCAGCAGCTTCGGGTCCGAGAACAGGGGCATGAACACTGAAGCTTTCTTT. It yields the protein CASSFGSENRGMNTEAFF.

This clone came up a few times. V is TRBV5-8 and J is TRBJ2-1; 12 bases fit TRBD2. With 4 bases clipped from V and 9 bases from J, the junction kept 14 bases outside the gene matches. The V gene's germline CDR1 is SGHTS and CDR2 YDEGEE. The CDR3 extends over 17 amino acids. This chain's CDR3 is CASSKPTSGRAGVEQFF. CDR3 bases: TGTGCCAGCAGCAAACCGACTAGCGGGAGAGCGGGCGTTGAGCAGTTCTTC.

The chain has TRBV27 and TRBJ1-1; 7 nucleotides line up with TRBD1. V lost 4 bases, J lost 0 bases, and 11 bases stayed unmatched. Germline V gene data show CDR1 as MNHEY and CDR2 as SMNVEV (reference sequence). CDR3 size: 17 residues. The CDR3: CASSSTGTVFMNTEAFF. Here the CDR3 DNA reads TGTGCCAGCAGTTCCACCGGGACAGTCTTTATGAACACTGAAGCTTTCTTT.

The chain carries TRBV6-5 and TRBJ1-2; D remains ambiguous. CDR1 is MNHEY, CDR2 SVGAGI, per germline. This CDR3 comprises 13 residues. The V gene lost 5 bases and the J gene lost 5 bases, with 12 bases spanning the gap. CDR3 region: CASSPYGSYGYTF. CDR3 nucleotides: TGTGCCAGCAGTCCCTACGGGTCTTATGGCTACACCTTC.

The genes are TRBV5-1 and TRBJ2-7; D is perhaps TRBD2 (5 bases). The length of the CDR3 is 13 residues. The germline CDR1 and CDR2 sequences are SGHRS and YFSETQ. The V gene lost 4 bases and the J gene lost 2 bases, with 10 bases spanning the gap. Written as DNA, the CDR3 is TGCGCCAGCAGCCAGACTAACCCCTACGAGCAGTACTTC. It yields the protein CASSQTNPYEQYF.

This clone was seen a handful of times. V and J are TRBV30 and TRBJ1-2; D is unclear. The CDR3 has 14 amino acids. Trimming left V 0 bases short and J 8 bases short, with 16 bases between. Germline V gene sequence: CDR1 GTSNPN, CDR2 SVGIG (reference sequence). CDR3 sequence: CAWSVMEAAGGYTF. The CDR3 DNA is TGTGCCTGGAGTGTAATGGAGGCCGCGGGGGGCTACACCTTC.

This clone was observed a handful of times. The rearrangement uses TRBV30 and TRBJ2-7; D may be TRBD2 (6 bases). CDR1 and CDR2 (germline): GTSNPN, SVGIG (reference sequence). This CDR3 region has 12 residues. V was cut by 5 bases and J by 5 bases, with 13 bases left in between. Here the CDR3 DNA reads TGTGCCTGGGAGGCGGGAATCAACGAGCAGTACTTC. Protein product: CAWEAGINEQYF.

The chain combines TRBV6-5 with TRBJ1-2; no firm D call. The germline CDR1 and CDR2 sequences are MNHEY and SVGAGI. CDR3 length equals 14 residues. The V gene lost 7 bases and the J gene lost 4 bases, with 16 bases spanning the gap. The CDR3 nucleotides are TGTGCCAGCAATCCCTCGGGAGTCGGCTATGGCTACACCTTC. Translating it yields CASNPSGVGYGYTF.

This clone has a handful of counts. The chain uses TRBV27 and TRBJ1-1; the D is unclear. This CDR3 is 14 amino acids long. Germline loops: CDR1 MNHEY, CDR2 SMNVEV (reference sequence). The V end lost 1 base, the J end lost 5 bases, and 11 bases lay between the germline ends. CDR3 residues: CASSLFPGSTEAFF. DNA of the CDR3: TGTGCCAGCAGTTTATTCCCAGGTTCGACTGAAGCTTTCTTT.

The chain couples TRBV7-2 to TRBJ1-3, with D tentatively TRBD1 (6 bases). Deletions cut 5 bases from V and 3 bases from J, with 17 bases between. Germline V lookup: CDR1 SGHTA, CDR2 FQGNSA. CDR3 length: 16 residues. Here the CDR3 reads CASSLRGGARGNTIYF. The CDR3 region has the DNA TGTGCCAGCAGCCTGAGAGGGGGGGCTCGTGGAAACACCATATATTTT.

This chain connects TRBV7-9 to TRBJ2-1; TRBD2 matches 8 bases. J was trimmed by 6 bases and V by 0 bases; bases with no gene match: 4. The germline V gene encodes CDR1 SEHNR and CDR2 FQNEAQ (reference sequence). This CDR3 has 15 residues. As DNA, the CDR3 is TGTGCCAGCAGCTTAGCTAGCGGGACCCCCAATGAGCAGTTCTTC. Translation gives CASSLASGTPNEQFF.

This clone showed up just a few times. This chain joins TRBV5-5 and TRBJ1-1; no definite D call. The V end lost 3 bases, the J end lost 6 bases, and 15 bases lay between the germline ends. The CDR3 length is 14 residues. Germline CDR1 SGHKS, CDR2 YYEKEE (reference sequence). In nucleotides, the CDR3 is TGTGCCAGCAGCTGGCTATGGCTAAAGGCTGAAGCTTTCTTT. It encodes CASSWLWLKAEAFF.

The V and J genes are TRBV9 and TRBJ1-1, with 9 bases aligning to TRBD1. Germline lookup yields CDR1 SGDLS and CDR2 YYNGEE. This CDR3 contains 14 residues. The trim removed 0 bases at V and 6 bases at J, leaving 3 bases unmatched. The CDR3 reads CASSVDGQGPEAFF. The CDR3 bases are TGTGCCAGCAGCGTAGACGGACAGGGGCCTGAAGCTTTCTTT.

J is TRBJ2-3 and V is TRBV7-9; D is undetermined. CDR3 size: 16 residues. Germline V gene sequence: CDR1 SEHNR, CDR2 FQNEAQ (reference sequence). V gave up 3 bases and J gave up 5 bases, with 18 bases separating them. This CDR3 is CASSFAFGRPGDTQYF. CDR3 nucleotides: TGTGCCAGCAGCTTCGCCTTCGGACGGCCTGGAGATACGCAGTATTTT.

This clone was counted only a few times. The chain couples TRBV6-6 to TRBJ2-1, with 10 bases matching TRBD2. The length of the CDR3 is 11 residues. Germline V gives CDR1 MNHNY, CDR2 SVGAGI (reference sequence). V gave up 10 bases and J gave up 10 bases; unmatched junction bases: 4. The CDR3 region is CATGTSAEQFF. In nucleotides, the CDR3 is TGTGCCACAGGGACTAGCGCCGAGCAGTTCTTC.

The chain combines TRBV6-5 with TRBJ1-3, with 7 positions matching TRBD1. Germline V gene sequence: CDR1 MNHEY, CDR2 SVGAGI. The CDR3 sequence is 15 residues long. V lost 2 bases and J lost 1; bases outside the gene matches: 2. The CDR3 DNA reads as TGTGCCAGCAGTTACGGGGACAGTTCTGGAAACACCATATATTTT. Amino acids: CASSYGDSSGNTIYF.

This clone appeared a single time. The V and J genes are TRBV5-6 and TRBJ2-2, with D unclear. V was shortened by 1 base and J by 3 bases, with 7 bases between the two germline ends. The CDR3 is 14 amino acids. The V gene's germline CDR1 is SGHDT and CDR2 YYEEEE. The CDR3 region is CASSLSEYTGELFF. CDR3 DNA: TGTGCCAGCAGCTTGTCGGAGTACACCGGGGAGCTGTTTTTT. Drawing the rest from reference TRBV5-6 and TRBJ2-2, the complete variable domain is DAGVTQSPTHLIKTRGQQVTLRCSPKSGHDTVSWYQQALGQGPQFIFQYYEEEERQRGNFPDRFSGHQFPNYSSELNVNALLLGDSALYLCASSLSEYTGELFFGEGSRLTVL.

This clone showed up just once. The chain carries TRBV5-5 and TRBJ2-7; the match to TRBD1 covers 9 bases. With V trimmed by 0 bases and J by 6 bases, 10 bases remained unmatched. The CDR3 extends over 16 amino acids. Germline CDR1 and CDR2: SGHKS and YYEKEE (reference sequence). CDR3 nucleotide sequence: TGTGCCAGCAGCTTGGCCGTATCACAGGGGGCATTCGAGCAGTACTTC. This gives the protein CASSLAVSQGAFEQYF.

The rearrangement joins TRBV6-5 to TRBJ2-7; D may match TRBD1 or TRBD2 (6 bases each). The CDR3 consists of 15 residues. Germline loops: CDR1 MNHEY, CDR2 SVGAGI. Trimming shortened V by 8 bases and J by 2 bases, and 19 bases separated the two germline ends. CDR3: CASRRGGTATYEQYF. For the CDR3, the DNA is TGTGCCAGCCGCAGAGGGGGGACGGCCACCTACGAGCAGTACTTC.